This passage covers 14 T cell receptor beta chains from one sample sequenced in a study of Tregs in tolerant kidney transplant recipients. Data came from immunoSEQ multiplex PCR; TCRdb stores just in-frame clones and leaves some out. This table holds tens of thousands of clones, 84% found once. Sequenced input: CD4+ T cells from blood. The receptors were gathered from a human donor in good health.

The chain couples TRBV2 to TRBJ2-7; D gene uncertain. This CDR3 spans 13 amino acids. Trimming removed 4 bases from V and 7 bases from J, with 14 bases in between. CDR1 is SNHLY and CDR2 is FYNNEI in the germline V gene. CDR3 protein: CASSVLQVLEQYF. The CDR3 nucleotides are TGTGCCAGCAGTGTTCTGCAGGTTCTTGAGCAGTACTTC.

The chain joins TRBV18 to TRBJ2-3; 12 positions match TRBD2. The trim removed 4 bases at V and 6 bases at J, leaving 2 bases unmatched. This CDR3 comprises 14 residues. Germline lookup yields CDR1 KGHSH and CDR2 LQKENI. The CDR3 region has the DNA TGTGCCAGCTCACGGGGGACTAGCGGGGATACGCAGTATTTT. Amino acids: CASSRGTSGDTQYF.

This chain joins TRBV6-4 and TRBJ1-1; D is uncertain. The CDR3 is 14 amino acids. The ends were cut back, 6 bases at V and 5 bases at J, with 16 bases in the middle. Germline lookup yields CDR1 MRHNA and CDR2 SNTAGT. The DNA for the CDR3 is TGTGCCAGCAGAGATACTTCACGGGCGACTGAAGCTTTCTTT. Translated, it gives CASRDTSRATEAFF.

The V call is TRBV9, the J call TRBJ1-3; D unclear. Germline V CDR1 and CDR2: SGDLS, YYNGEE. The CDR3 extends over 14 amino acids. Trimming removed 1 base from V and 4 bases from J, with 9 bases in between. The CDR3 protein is CASSVTSEGNTIYF. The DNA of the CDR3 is TGTGCCAGCAGCGTAACCTCGGAGGGAAACACCATATATTTT.

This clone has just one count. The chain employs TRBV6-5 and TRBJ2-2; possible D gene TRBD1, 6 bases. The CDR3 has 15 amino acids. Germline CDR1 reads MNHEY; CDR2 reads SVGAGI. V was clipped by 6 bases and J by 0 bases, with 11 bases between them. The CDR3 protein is CASSLRTANTGELFF. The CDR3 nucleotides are TGTGCCAGCAGCCTACGGACAGCGAACACCGGGGAGCTGTTTTTT.

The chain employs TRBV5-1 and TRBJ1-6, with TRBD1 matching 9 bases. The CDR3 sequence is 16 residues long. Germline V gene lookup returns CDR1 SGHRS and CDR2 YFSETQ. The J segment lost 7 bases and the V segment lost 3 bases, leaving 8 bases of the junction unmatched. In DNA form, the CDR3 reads TGCGCCAGCAGCTCGACACAGGGGGCTGCGAATTCACCCCTCCACTTT. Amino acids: CASSSTQGAANSPLHF.

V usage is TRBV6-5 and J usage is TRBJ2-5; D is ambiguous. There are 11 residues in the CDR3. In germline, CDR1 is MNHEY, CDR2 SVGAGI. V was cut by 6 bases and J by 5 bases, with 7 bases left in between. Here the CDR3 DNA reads TGTGCCAGCAGCCGAAAGGAGACCCAGTACTTC. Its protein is CASSRKETQYF.

CDR3 residues: CASSQVDRVKYF. The DNA for the CDR3 is TGTGCCAGCAGCCAAGTAGACAGAGTGAAGTACTTC. The chain is built from TRBV14 and TRBJ2-7; a possible D gene is TRBD1 (5 bases). CDR1 is SGHDN and CDR2 is FVKESK in the germline V gene. Trimming pared 1 base from V and 11 bases from J, leaving 12 bases between. The CDR3 totals 12 residues.

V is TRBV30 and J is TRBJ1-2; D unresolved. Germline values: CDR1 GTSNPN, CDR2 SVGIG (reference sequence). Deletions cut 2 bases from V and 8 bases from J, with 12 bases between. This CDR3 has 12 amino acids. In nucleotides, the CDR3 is TGTGCCTGGAGTTTTGGGGTTCCAGGCTACACCTTC. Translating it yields CAWSFGVPGYTF.

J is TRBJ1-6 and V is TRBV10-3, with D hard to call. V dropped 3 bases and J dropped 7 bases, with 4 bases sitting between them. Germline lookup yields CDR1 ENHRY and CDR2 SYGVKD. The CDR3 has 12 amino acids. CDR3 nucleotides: TGTGCCATCAGTGAAGGCAATTCACCCCTCCACTTT. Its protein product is CAISEGNSPLHF.

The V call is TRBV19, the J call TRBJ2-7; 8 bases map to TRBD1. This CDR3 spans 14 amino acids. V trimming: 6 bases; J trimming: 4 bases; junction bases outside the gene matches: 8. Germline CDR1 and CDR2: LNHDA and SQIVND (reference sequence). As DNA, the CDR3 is TGTGCCAGTAGAGGGTCCGGGACAGGATACGAGCAGTACTTC. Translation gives CASRGSGTGYEQYF.

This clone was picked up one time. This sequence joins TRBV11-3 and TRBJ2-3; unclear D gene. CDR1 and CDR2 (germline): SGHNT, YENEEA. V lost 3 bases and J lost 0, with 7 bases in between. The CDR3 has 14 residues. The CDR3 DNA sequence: TGTGCCAGCAGCTTTGCAGCCAGCACAGATACGCAGTATTTT. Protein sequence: CASSFAASTDTQYF. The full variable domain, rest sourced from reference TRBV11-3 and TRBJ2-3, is EAGVVQSPRYKIIEKKQPVAFWCNPISGHNTLYWYLQNLGQGPELLIRYENEEAVDDSQLPKDRFSAERLKGVDSTLKIQPAELGDSAVYLCASSFAASTDTQYFGPGTRLTVL.

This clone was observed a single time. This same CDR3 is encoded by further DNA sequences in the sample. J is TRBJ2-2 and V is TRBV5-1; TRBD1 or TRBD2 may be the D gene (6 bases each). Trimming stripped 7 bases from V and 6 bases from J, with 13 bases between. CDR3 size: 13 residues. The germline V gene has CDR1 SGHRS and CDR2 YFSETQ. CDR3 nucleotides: TGCGCCAGCTCCCTGGAGGGGGCCGGGGAGCTGTTTTTT. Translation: CASSLEGAGELFF.

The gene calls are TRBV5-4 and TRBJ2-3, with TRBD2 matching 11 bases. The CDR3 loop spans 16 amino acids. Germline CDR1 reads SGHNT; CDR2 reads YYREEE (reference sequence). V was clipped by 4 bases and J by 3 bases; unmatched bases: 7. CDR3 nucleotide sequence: TGTGCCAGCAGCCCTACTAGCGGGAGCAGAACAGATACGCAGTATTTT. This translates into CASSPTSGSRTDTQYF.